This T cell receptor (beta chain) was documented in a study of T cells in Graves' hyperthyroidism and ophthalmopathy. Broader study findings: Blood also contained most expanded thyroid clonotypes above 0.001.

Points on this clonotype: Antigen unknown.

Looked up from germline, CDR1 is MRHNA and CDR2 is SNTAGT. The CDR3 contains 16 residues. Germline trimming cut 5 bases from V and 3 bases from J; bases unmatched to any gene: 4. What was amplified from RNA transcripts were TCR beta CDR3 regions. TCR CDR3 regions were first amplified by RT-PCR with HTBI primers. MiXCR, run by TCRdb on the multiplex PCR reads, gives a single entry per CDR3 protein. The data show 400,000 to 600,000 distinct CDR3 sequences, 20% seen once. The clonotype originates from a man between 18 and 35 years old with Graves' hyperthyroidism. Sequencing input: blood. The chain recombines TRBV6-4 with TRBJ2-1, with 13 bases fitting TRBD2. CDR3 sequence reads: CASSSGTSGDYNEQFF. In DNA form, the CDR3 reads TGTGCCAGCAGTTCCGGGACTAGCGGGGACTACAATGAGCAGTTCTTC.